The clone carrying this T cell receptor beta chain has at least ten counts. The sample's time point: longitudinal time-point 1 (baseline). The data derive from a study of neurological immune-mediated disorders. TCRdb called the 5' RACE reads again in MiXCR, with one record for every CDR3 protein. The table includes 70,000 to 75,000 distinct CDR3 sequences, roughly an eighth detected once. Sample: PBMCs. The receptor's source is a female donor with HTLV-1-associated myelopathy (HAM/TSP).

The CDR3 spells CASSLKSGLTKNIQYF. Written as DNA, the CDR3 is TGTGCCAGCAGTTTAAAGAGTGGGCTAACCAAAAACATTCAGTACTTC. V and J are TRBV27 and TRBJ2-4; the D is unclear. CDR1 is MNHEY, CDR2 SMNVEV, per germline (reference sequence). V lost 2 bases, J lost 2 bases, and 13 bases lay in between. This CDR3 spans 16 amino acids.